Described below is a single T cell receptor (beta chain) sequence and its context. This sample was included in a study of sequential checkpoint blockade in melanoma. Described treatment: randomized to nivolumab then ipilimumab (arm A) or the reverse (arm B). The protocol was immunoSEQ multiplex PCR, while the TCRdb copy is restricted to in-frame clones and leaves out a portion. Among around 9,100 clones listed, about 71% were seen once. Losses at the gene ends were 0 bases for V and 3 bases for J; bases not matched to a gene: 6. Germline V gene sequence: CDR1 MGHRA, CDR2 YSYEKL. The CDR3 is made up of 17 amino acids.

The sequencing here drew on CD8+ T cells sorted from blood (inferred from file names), taken from a patient given nivolumab and ipilimumab in sequence. The gene calls are TRBV4-1 and TRBJ1-4, with 8 bases fitting TRBD1. This TCR was sampled from a human donor with melanoma. The CDR3, as DNA: TGCGCCAGCAGCCAAGAGGCAGGGGGCAGGTCTAATGAAAAACTGTTTTTT. This gives the protein CASSQEAGGRSNEKLFF.